A selection of T cell receptor beta chains follows, all from one sample in a study of CD4 T cells in relation to SARS-CoV-2 and coronaviruses. Which antigens these TCRs recognize remains unknown. Using immunoSEQ multiplex PCR, the repertoire was profiled, and TCRdb retains in-frame clones only, with some absent. The sample shows 9,500 to 12,000 clones, 81% of them seen only once. Sequenced material: CD4+ T cells from PBMCs, cultured in vitro. The source of these receptors is a human donor in good health. CDR3s include the opening cysteine and the closing phenylalanine or tryptophan. A D gene is named only where the DNA matches it firmly. Size tells how often a clone was seen (once, few, many) or the class of an expanded clone, and some rows leave it out.

d_gene,j_gene,abundance,v_gene,CDR3aa,CDR3nt
.,TRBJ2-3,.,TRBV6-2/TRBV6-3,CASSYSHGEDTQYF,TGTGCCAGCAGTTACTCCCATGGGGAAGATACGCAGTATTTT
.,TRBJ2-7,.,TRBV4-2,CASSQGTLGRSYEQYF,TGTGCCAGCAGCCAAGGGACACTCGGGCGCTCCTACGAGCAGTACTTC
TRBD2,TRBJ2-1,.,TRBV10-3,CAISEVGGRVNEQFF,TGTGCCATCAGTGAGGTGGGCGGGAGGGTGAATGAGCAGTTCTTC
.,TRBJ2-5,.,TRBV14,CASSLRAPGQETQYF,TGTGCCAGCAGCTTGAGGGCGCCAGGCCAAGAGACCCAGTACTTC
.,TRBJ2-3,.,TRBV6-6,CASSYFSGDTDTQYF,TGTGCCAGCAGTTACTTCTCCGGGGACACAGATACGCAGTATTTT
.,TRBJ1-6,few,TRBV7-2,CASSLDSYNSPLHF,TGTGCCAGCAGCTTGGACAGCTATAATTCACCCCTCCACTTT
.,TRBJ2-1,.,TRBV5-8,CASSGGPYNEQFF,TGTGCCAGCAGCGGAGGACCCTACAATGAGCAGTTCTTC
.,TRBJ1-3,few,TRBV7-9,CASSSGEFSGNTIYF,TGTGCCAGCAGCTCCGGGGAATTCTCTGGAAACACCATATATTTT
.,TRBJ2-2,.,TRBV7-3,CASSLGPTINTGELFF,TGTGCCAGCAGCTTAGGTCCTACGATCAACACCGGGGAGCTGTTTTTT
.,TRBJ2-1,.,TRBV30,CTLGRVAEQFF,TGTACCTTAGGACGCGTAGCTGAGCAGTTCTTC
.,TRBJ1-2,once,TRBV20-1,CSASSRDGYTF,TGCAGTGCTAGTAGCAGGGATGGCTACACCTTC
TRBD1,TRBJ1-2,.,TRBV19,CASTVTGAIYGYTF,TGTGCCAGTACCGTGACAGGGGCTATCTATGGCTACACCTTC
.,TRBJ2-6,.,TRBV4-3,CASSRATSGANVLTF,TGCGCCAGCAGCCGAGCTACTAGCGGGGCCAACGTCCTGACTTTC
.,TRBJ2-3,.,TRBV4-1,CASSQVVGTQYF,TGCGCCAGCAGCCAAGTCGTTGGTACGCAGTATTTT
.,TRBJ1-2,.,TRBV5-1,CASSLGGANYGYTF,TGCGCCAGCAGCTTAGGGGGAGCTAACTATGGCTACACCTTC
.,TRBJ2-3,once,TRBV4-3,CASSQEALLTDTQYF,TGCGCCAGCAGCCAAGAAGCCCTACTCACAGATACGCAGTATTTT
TRBD1,TRBJ1-2,few,TRBV2,CASSENTGQGAGYTF,TGTGCCAGCAGTGAAAATACGGGACAGGGGGCTGGCTACACCTTC
TRBD1,TRBJ1-5,.,TRBV19,CASSIQLGQVMQPQHF,TGTGCCAGTAGTATACAGTTGGGACAGGTCATGCAGCCCCAGCATTTT
.,TRBJ1-2,once,TRBV12-3/TRBV12-4,CASSLGQNYGYTF,TGTGCCAGCAGTTTGGGGCAGAACTATGGCTACACCTTC
.,TRBJ2-1,.,TRBV6-4,CASSDSPSASGSEQFF,TGTGCCAGCAGTGACTCTCCGAGCGCCTCGGGTTCGGAGCAGTTCTTC
.,TRBJ2-3,.,TRBV11-2,CASSLGGGARGDTQYF,TGTGCCAGCAGCTTAGGGGGCGGGGCTCGGGGAGATACGCAGTATTTT
.,TRBJ1-2,.,TRBV6-2/TRBV6-3,CASSAIAGSPYGYTF,TGTGCCAGCAGCGCAATAGCAGGGTCCCCGTATGGCTACACCTTC
.,TRBJ2-5,.,TRBV7-2,CASSRSTAGTQYF,TGTGCCAGCAGCCGCTCGACGGCGGGGACCCAGTACTTC